This T cell receptor (beta chain) was identified in a study of OX40 agonist ivuxolimab in advanced cancers. This clone came up many times. Repertoires were generated with immunoSEQ multiplex PCR, while TCRdb's copy carries only in-frame clones and drops some. The sample contains roughly 68,000 clones, about 80% of which appear only once. Per the germline V gene, CDR1 is MGHRA and CDR2 is YSYEKL. The CDR3 sequence is 14 residues long. The V gene lost 2 bases and the J gene lost 5 bases, with 13 bases spanning the gap. This chain uses TRBV4-1 with TRBJ2-7; possibly TRBD1 for D (6 bases). This receptor was identified in an adult with an advanced solid tumor such as melanoma, head and neck, liver or kidney cancer. The specimen was CD4+ or CD8+ T cells sorted from blood, collected in a trial of the OX40 agonist ivuxolimab. CDR3 sequence (DNA): TGCGCCAGCAGCCAACCCACAGGGATACACGAGCAGTACTTC. It specifies CASSQPTGIHEQYF.